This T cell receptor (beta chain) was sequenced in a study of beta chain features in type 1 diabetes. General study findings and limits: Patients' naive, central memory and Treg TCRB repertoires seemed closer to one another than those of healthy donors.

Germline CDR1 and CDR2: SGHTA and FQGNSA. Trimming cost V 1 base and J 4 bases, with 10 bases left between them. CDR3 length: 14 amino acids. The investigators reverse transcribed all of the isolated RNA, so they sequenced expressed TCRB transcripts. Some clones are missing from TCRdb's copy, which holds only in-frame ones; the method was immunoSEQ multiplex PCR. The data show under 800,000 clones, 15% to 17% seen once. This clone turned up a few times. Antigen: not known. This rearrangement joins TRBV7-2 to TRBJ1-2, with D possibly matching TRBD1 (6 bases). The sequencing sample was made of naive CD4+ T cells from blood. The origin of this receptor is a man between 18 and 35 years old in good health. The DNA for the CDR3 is TGTGCCAGCAGCTTAGAAACAGGGCCCTATGGCTACACCTTC. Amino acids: CASSLETGPYGYTF.